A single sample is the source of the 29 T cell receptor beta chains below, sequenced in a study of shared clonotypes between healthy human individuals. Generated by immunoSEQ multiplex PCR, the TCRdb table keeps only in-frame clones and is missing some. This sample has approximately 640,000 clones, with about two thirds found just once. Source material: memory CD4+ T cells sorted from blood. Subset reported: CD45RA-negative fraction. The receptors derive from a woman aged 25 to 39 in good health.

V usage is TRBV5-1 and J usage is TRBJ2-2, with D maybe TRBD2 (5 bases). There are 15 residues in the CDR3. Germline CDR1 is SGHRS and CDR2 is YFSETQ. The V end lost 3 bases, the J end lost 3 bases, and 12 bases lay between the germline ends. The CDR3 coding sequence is TGCGCCAGCAGCTCCGGTATCGGGGACACCGGGGAGCTGTTTTTT. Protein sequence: CASSSGIGDTGELFF.

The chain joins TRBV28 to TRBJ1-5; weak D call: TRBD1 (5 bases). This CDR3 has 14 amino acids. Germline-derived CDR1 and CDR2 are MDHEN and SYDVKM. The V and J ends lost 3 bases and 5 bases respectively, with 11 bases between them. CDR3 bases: TGTGCCAGCAGTTTTTCGGGGGTCTATCAGCCCCAGCATTTT. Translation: CASSFSGVYQPQHF.

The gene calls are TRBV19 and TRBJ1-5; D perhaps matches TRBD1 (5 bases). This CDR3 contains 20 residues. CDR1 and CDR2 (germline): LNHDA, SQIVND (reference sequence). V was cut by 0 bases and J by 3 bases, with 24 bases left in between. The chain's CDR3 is CASSIDGRPGGGGFNQPQHF. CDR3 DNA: TGTGCCAGTAGTATAGATGGTAGGCCAGGCGGGGGTGGCTTCAATCAGCCCCAGCATTTT. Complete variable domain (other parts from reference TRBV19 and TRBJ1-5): DGGITQSPKYLFRKEGQNVTLSCEQNLNHDAMYWYRQDPGQGLRLIYYSQIVNDFQKGDIAEGYSVSREKKESFPLTVTSAQKNPTAFYLCASSIDGRPGGGGFNQPQHFGDGTRLSIL.

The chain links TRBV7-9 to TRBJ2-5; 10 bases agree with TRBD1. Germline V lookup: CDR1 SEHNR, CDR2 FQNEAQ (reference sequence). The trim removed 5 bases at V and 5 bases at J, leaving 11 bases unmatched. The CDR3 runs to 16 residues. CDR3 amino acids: CASSQDGTGARETQYF. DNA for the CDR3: TGTGCCAGCAGCCAGGACGGGACAGGGGCGAGGGAGACCCAGTACTTC.

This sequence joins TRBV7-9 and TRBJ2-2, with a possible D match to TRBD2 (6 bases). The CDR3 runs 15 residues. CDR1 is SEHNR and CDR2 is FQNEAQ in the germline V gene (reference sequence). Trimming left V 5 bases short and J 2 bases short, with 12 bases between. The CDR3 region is CASSPRLVNTGELFF. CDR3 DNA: TGTGCCAGCAGCCCCAGACTAGTCAACACCGGGGAGCTGTTTTTT.

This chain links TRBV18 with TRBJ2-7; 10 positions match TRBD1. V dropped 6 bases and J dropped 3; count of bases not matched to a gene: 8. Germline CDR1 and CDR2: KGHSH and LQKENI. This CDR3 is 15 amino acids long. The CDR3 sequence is CASSPGTGANYEQYF. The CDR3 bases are TGTGCCAGCTCCCCCGGGACAGGGGCGAACTACGAGCAGTACTTC.

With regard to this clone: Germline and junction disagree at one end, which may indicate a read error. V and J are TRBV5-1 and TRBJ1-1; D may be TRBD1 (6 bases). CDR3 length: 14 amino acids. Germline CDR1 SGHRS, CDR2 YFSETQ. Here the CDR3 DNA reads TGCGCCAGCAGATTGGAGATTCGAGGGACAGAAGCTTTCTTT. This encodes CASRLEIRGTEAFF.

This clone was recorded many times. DNA of the CDR3: TGTGCCAGCAGTGTAGAGAGGTTCACTGAAGCTTTCTTT. Its translation: CASSVERFTEAFF. The V gene is TRBV6-1, the J gene TRBJ1-1; D remains ambiguous. Trimming took 4 bases from V and 4 from J, leaving 10 bases between them. The CDR3 sequence is 13 residues long. Per germline, CDR1 MNHNS and CDR2 SASEGT.

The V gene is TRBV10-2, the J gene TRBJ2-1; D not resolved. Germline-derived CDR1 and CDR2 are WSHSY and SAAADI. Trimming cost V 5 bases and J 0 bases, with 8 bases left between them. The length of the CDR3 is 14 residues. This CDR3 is CASSQASSYNEQFF. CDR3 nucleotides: TGCGCCAGCAGTCAAGCTTCCTCCTACAATGAGCAGTTCTTC.

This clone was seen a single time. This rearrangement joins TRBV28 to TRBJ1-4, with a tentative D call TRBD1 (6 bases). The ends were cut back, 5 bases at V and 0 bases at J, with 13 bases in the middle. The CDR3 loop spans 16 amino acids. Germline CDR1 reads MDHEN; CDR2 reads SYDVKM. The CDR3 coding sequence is TGTGCCAGCAGTCACCCGGACAGTGCAACTAATGAAAAACTGTTTTTT. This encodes CASSHPDSATNEKLFF.

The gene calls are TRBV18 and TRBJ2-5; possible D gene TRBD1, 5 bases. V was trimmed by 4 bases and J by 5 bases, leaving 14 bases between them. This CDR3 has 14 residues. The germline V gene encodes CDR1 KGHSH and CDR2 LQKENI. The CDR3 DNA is TGTGCCAGCTCACGGCGCCAGGGTCCGGAGACCCAGTACTTC. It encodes CASSRRQGPETQYF.

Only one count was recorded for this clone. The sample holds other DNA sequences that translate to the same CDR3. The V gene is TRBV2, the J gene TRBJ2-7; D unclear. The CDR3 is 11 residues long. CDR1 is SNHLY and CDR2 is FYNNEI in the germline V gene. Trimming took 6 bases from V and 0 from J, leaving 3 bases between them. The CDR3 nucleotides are TGTGCCAGCAGGTTCTCCTACGAGCAGTACTTC. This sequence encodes CASRFSYEQYF. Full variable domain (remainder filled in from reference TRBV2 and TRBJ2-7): EPEVTQTPSHQVTQMGQEVILRCVPISNHLYFYWYRQILGQKVEFLVSFYNNEISEKSEIFDDQFSVERPDGSNFTLKIRSTKLEDSAMYFCASRFSYEQYFGPGTRLTVT.

This chain's CDR3 is CASSLTNGEQYF. CDR3 in DNA: TGTGCCAGCAGCCTTACGAATGGCGAGCAGTACTTC. The rearrangement links TRBV9 to TRBJ2-7; D call uncertain. The germline V and J ends were trimmed by 4 bases and 6 bases, with 11 bases remaining between them. Germline CDR1 reads SGDLS; CDR2 reads YYNGEE. The CDR3 is 12 amino acids. The whole variable domain, filled in from reference TRBV9 and TRBJ2-7, reads DSGVTQTPKHLITATGQRVTLRCSPRSGDLSVYWYQQSLDQGLQFLIQYYNGEERAKGNILERFSAQQFPDLHSELNLSSLELGDSALYFCASSLTNGEQYFGPGTRLTVT.

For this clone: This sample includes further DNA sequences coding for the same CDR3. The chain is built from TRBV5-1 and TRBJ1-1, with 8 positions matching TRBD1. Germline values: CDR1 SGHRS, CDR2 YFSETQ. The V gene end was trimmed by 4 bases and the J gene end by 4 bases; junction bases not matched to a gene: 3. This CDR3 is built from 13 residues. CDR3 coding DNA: TGCGCCAGCAGCGGCACAGGGGGCACTGAAGCTTTCTTT. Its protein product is CASSGTGGTEAFF.

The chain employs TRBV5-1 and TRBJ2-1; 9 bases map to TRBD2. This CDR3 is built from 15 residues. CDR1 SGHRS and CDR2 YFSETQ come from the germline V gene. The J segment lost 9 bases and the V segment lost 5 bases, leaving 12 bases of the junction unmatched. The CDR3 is CASSLAGSADGEQFF. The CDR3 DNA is TGCGCCAGCAGTCTAGCGGGGTCGGCGGACGGTGAGCAGTTCTTC.

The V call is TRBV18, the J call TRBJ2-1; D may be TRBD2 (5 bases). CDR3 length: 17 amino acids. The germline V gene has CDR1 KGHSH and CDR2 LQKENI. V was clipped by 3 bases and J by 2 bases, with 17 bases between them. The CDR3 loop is CASSPLPVRAAYNEQFF. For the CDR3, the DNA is TGTGCCAGCTCACCGCTGCCGGTGAGAGCGGCCTACAATGAGCAGTTCTTC.

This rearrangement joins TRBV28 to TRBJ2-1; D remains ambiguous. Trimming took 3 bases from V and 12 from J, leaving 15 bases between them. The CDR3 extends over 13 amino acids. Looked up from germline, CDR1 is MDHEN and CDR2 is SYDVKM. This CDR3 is CASSFRTSTVQFF. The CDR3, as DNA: TGTGCCAGCAGTTTCAGGACCTCAACGGTGCAGTTCTTC.

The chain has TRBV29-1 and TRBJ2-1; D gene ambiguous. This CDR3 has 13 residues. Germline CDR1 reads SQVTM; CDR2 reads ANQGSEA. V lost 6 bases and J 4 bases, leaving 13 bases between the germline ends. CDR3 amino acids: CSVELSQYNEQFF. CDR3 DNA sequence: TGCAGCGTAGAACTCTCCCAGTACAATGAGCAGTTCTTC.

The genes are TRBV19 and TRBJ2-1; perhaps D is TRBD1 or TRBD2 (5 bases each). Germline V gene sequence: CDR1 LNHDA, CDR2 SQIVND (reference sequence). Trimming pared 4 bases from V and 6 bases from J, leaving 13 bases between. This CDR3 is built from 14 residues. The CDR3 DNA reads TGTGCCAGTAGTAAGAGGGGAAATCTCAATGAGCAGTTCTTC. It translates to CASSKRGNLNEQFF.

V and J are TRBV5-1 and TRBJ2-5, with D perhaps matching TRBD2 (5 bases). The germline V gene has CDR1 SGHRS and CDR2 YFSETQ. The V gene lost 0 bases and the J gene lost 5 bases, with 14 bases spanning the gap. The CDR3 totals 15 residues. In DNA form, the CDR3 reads TGCGCCAGCAGCTTGGCCCCCACGGGAAGGGAGACCCAGTACTTC. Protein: CASSLAPTGRETQYF.

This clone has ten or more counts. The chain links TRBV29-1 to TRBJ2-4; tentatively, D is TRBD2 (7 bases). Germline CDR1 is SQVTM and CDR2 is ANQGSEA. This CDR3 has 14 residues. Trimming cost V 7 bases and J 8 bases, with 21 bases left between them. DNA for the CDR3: TGCAGCGCATGGGGAGGGGGAGCCACAGACATTCAGTACTTC. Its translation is CSAWGGGATDIQYF. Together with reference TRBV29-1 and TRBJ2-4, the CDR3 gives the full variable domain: SAVISQKPSRDICQRGTSLTIQCQVDSQVTMMFWYRQQPGQSLTLIATANQGSEATYESGFVIDKFPISRPNLTFSTLTVSNMSPEDSSIYLCSAWGGGATDIQYFGAGTRLSVL.

The CDR3 nucleotides read TGTGCCAGCTCAAGACGCGCGACAGGGCGGTACCAAGAGACCCAGTACTTC. It specifies CASSRRATGRYQETQYF. The J gene is TRBJ2-5, the V gene TRBV18; 7 nucleotides align to TRBD1. Germline V gene sequence: CDR1 KGHSH, CDR2 LQKENI. There are 17 residues in the CDR3. V was clipped by 5 bases and J by 0 bases; unmatched bases: 12.

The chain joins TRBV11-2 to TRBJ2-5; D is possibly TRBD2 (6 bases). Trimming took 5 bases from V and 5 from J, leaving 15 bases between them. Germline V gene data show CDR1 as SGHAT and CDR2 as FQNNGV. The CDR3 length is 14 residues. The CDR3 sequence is CASSPPTSTETQYF. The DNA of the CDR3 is TGTGCCAGCAGCCCTCCTACTAGCACGGAGACCCAGTACTTC.

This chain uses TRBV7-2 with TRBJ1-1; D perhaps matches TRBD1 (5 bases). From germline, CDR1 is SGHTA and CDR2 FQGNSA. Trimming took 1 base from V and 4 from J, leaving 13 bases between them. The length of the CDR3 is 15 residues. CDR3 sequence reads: CASSLDGGVGTEAFF. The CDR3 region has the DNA TGTGCCAGCAGCTTAGATGGGGGTGTCGGCACTGAAGCTTTCTTT.

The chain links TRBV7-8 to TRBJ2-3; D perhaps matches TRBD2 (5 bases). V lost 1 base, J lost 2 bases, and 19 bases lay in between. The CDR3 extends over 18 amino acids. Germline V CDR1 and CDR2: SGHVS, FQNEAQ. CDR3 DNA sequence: TGTGCCAGCAGCTTAGGAACAGCGTTTAGCGCGTACACAGATACGCAGTATTTT. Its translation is CASSLGTAFSAYTDTQYF.

The CDR3: CASGNSRQDTQYF. The CDR3 DNA sequence: TGTGCTAGTGGAAATAGCCGGCAAGATACGCAGTATTTT. This chain uses TRBV12-5 with TRBJ2-3; no clear D. Deletions cut 6 bases from V and 5 bases from J, with 12 bases between. From germline, CDR1 is LGHNT and CDR2 FRNRAP. This CDR3 region has 13 residues.

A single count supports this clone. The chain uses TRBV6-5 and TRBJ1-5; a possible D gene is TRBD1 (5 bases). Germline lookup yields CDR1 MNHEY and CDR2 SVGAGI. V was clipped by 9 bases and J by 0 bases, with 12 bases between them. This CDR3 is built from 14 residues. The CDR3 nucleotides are TGTGCCAGTGCCAGGGCTTCTAGCAATCAGCCCCAGCATTTT. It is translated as CASARASSNQPQHF.

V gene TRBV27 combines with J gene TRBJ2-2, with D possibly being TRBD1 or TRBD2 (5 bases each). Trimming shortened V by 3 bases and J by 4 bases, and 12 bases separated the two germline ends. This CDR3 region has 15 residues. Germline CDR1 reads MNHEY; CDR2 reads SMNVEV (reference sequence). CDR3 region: CASSLQGRRTGELFF. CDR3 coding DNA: TGTGCCAGCAGTTTGCAGGGACGCCGCACCGGGGAGCTGTTTTTT.

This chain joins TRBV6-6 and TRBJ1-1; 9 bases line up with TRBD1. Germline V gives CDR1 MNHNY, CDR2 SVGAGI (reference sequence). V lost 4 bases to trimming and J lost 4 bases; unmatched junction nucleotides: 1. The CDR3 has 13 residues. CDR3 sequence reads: CASSSGQGTEAFF. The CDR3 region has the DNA TGTGCCAGCAGTTCGGGACAGGGCACTGAAGCTTTCTTT.